This TCR beta chain was recorded in a study of molecular identifiers for immune sequencing clone quantification. Germline V lookup: CDR1 LNHDA, CDR2 SQIVND (reference sequence). J lost 5 bases, V lost 4 bases, and 3 bases had no gene match. This CDR3 spans 14 amino acids. This clonotype has a count of ten or more. TCRdb used MiXCR to reprocess the PCR reads, holding one entry per CDR3 protein. The sample holds about 36,000 distinct CDR3 sequences, approximately 20% seen once. The clonotype comes from a human donor in good health. Some libraries in this study had Jurkat cell RNA spiked in. The chain joins TRBV19 to TRBJ2-5; 11 bases match TRBD2. The sequenced sample was naive CD8+ T cells from blood, with Jurkat cell RNA spiked in. Subset given: FACS-sorted CD8+CD4-CCR7+CD45RA+ naive T cells. CDR3 sequence reads: CASSKTSGIETQYF. The CDR3 coding sequence is TGTGCCAGTAGTAAGACTAGCGGGATCGAGACCCAGTACTTC.